The 23 T cell receptor beta chains below come from one sample, sequenced in a study of human T cells and chemical hapten exposure. Specified time point: patch test 2, 6 weeks after DPC sensitization. Treatment meaning: therapeutic diphenylcyclopropenone sensitization with weekly scalp DPC. TCRdb reanalysed the RACE reads using MiXCR and keeps one entry per CDR3 protein. The sample has 65,000 to 95,000 distinct CDR3 sequences, 6.5% to 8% seen once. The sample consisted of whole blood, taken in connection with sensitization to the hapten diphenylcyclopropenone (DPC). The receptors were gathered from a woman in her thirties with alopecia areata. Some clones in this sample may be carry-over from other donors' samples.

For this clonotype: This may be a read error, as it is one base from a much larger clone. The chain recombines TRBV6-1 with TRBJ2-3; tentative D call: TRBD2 (5 bases). This CDR3 contains 13 residues. Germline V gives CDR1 MNHNS, CDR2 SASEGT. V was trimmed by 3 bases and J by 8 bases, leaving 12 bases between them. CDR3 sequence (DNA): TGTGCCAGCAGTGAGCAGAGAGGAGGTACGCAGTATTTT. Its translation is CASSEQRGGTQYF.

CDR3 in amino acids: CASSQEGQALAKNIQYF. As DNA, the CDR3 is TGTGCCAGCAGCCAAGAGGGACAGGCTCTAGCCAAAAACATTCAGTACTTC. The chain combines TRBV4-2 with TRBJ2-4, with 8 bases identical to TRBD1. The germline V gene has CDR1 LGHNA and CDR2 YNFKEQ. Unmatched junction bases numbered 4, after V lost 0 bases and J lost 0 bases. The CDR3 covers 17 residues.

This clonotype came up many times. This sequence joins TRBV2 and TRBJ2-1, with D perhaps TRBD1 (5 bases). The V end was cut by 6 bases, the J end by 2 bases, with 14 bases between. In germline, CDR1 is SNHLY, CDR2 FYNNEI. The CDR3 contains 15 residues. CDR3: CASRRQWLTYNEQFF. CDR3 nucleotides: TGTGCCAGCAGGAGACAGTGGCTAACCTACAATGAGCAGTTCTTC.

This clonotype was recorded at least ten times. The gene calls are TRBV20-1 and TRBJ2-1, with TRBD2 identical over 7 bases. V shed 7 bases, J shed 4 bases, and the junction held 13 bases outside the gene matches. The CDR3 contains 15 residues. Germline lookup yields CDR1 DFQATT and CDR2 SNEGSKA (reference sequence). The DNA of the CDR3 is TGCAGTGTTCCCCCTGGTCCTAGCGGATACAATGAGCAGTTCTTC. Translating it yields CSVPPGPSGYNEQFF.

Comments on this clonotype: A much bigger clone sits one base away, suggesting this may be a read error. V gene TRBV5-1 combines with J gene TRBJ1-4; no firm D call. The germline V gene encodes CDR1 SGHRS and CDR2 YFSETQ. V gave up 1 base and J gave up 4 bases, with 17 bases separating them. The CDR3 extends over 17 amino acids. This chain's CDR3 is CASSLCGKSYDNEKLFF. The CDR3 DNA reads TGCGCCAGCAGCTTGTGTGGCAAGTCGTATGATAATGAAAAACTGTTTTTT.

This clonotype was counted many times. The chain employs TRBV7-8 and TRBJ2-3, with 8 nucleotides matching TRBD2. V trimming: 4 bases; J trimming: 3 bases; junction bases outside the gene matches: 15. The CDR3 has 18 residues. The germline V gene encodes CDR1 SGHVS and CDR2 FQNEAQ. The CDR3 here is CASSSSFFARGVTDTQYF. CDR3 nucleotide sequence: TGTGCCAGCAGCTCCTCATTTTTTGCGCGGGGGGTGACAGATACGCAGTATTTT.

This clonotype was seen at least ten times. The V and J genes are TRBV5-1 and TRBJ2-1; either TRBD1 or TRBD2 may supply D (6 bases each). The CDR3 runs to 15 residues. The V end lost 1 base, the J end lost 9 bases, and 17 bases lay between the germline ends. CDR1 and CDR2 (germline): SGHRS, YFSETQ. The CDR3 DNA sequence: TGCGCCAGCAGCTTGAGTTCGGTGGGGGGCCGTGAGCAGTTCTTC. Protein: CASSLSSVGGREQFF.

The chain is built from TRBV6-5 and TRBJ1-2; 7 nucleotides align to TRBD1. The CDR3 is made up of 14 amino acids. V trimming: 5 bases; J trimming: 4 bases; junction bases outside the gene matches: 7. Germline CDR1 MNHEY, CDR2 SVGAGI. The CDR3 DNA sequence: TGTGCCAGCAGTCCATACAGGGGCAGCTATGGCTACACCTTC. It encodes CASSPYRGSYGYTF.

This clonotype was seen at least ten times. V gene TRBV20-1 combines with J gene TRBJ2-3; 12 positions match TRBD1. The V gene's germline CDR1 is DFQATT and CDR2 SNEGSKA (reference sequence). The trim removed 5 bases at V and 4 bases at J, leaving 1 base unmatched. This CDR3 region has 13 residues. The CDR3 sequence: CSAGTGGADTQYF. The CDR3 DNA is TGCAGTGCTGGGACAGGGGGCGCAGATACGCAGTATTTT.

This clonotype was counted only a few times. This chain joins TRBV5-1 and TRBJ2-3, with 7 bases matching TRBD1. The ends lost 2 bases at V and 0 bases at J; junction bases unmatched: 3. Germline CDR1 is SGHRS and CDR2 is YFSETQ. The CDR3 totals 15 residues. DNA for the CDR3: TGCGCCAGCAGCTTCCGGGACAGTAGCACAGATACGCAGTATTTT. Translating gives CASSFRDSSTDTQYF.

This chain joins TRBV2 and TRBJ1-1; D is unclear. V lost 4 bases and J lost 0, with 12 bases in between. The CDR3 spans 15 residues. Germline CDR1 reads SNHLY; CDR2 reads FYNNEI. The CDR3 loop is CASSGVGNMNTEAFF. The CDR3 coding sequence is TGTGCCAGCAGTGGAGTAGGAAATATGAACACTGAAGCTTTCTTT. Drawing the rest from reference TRBV2 and TRBJ1-1, the complete variable domain is EPEVTQTPSHQVTQMGQEVILRCVPISNHLYFYWYRQILGQKVEFLVSFYNNEISEKSEIFDDQFSVERPDGSNFTLKIRSTKLEDSAMYFCASSGVGNMNTEAFFGQGTRLTVV.

The J gene is TRBJ1-4, the V gene TRBV20-1; TRBD1 might be the D (5 bases). This CDR3 contains 15 residues. From germline, CDR1 is DFQATT and CDR2 SNEGSKA (reference sequence). V gave up 4 bases and J gave up 8 bases, with 20 bases separating them. DNA for the CDR3: TGCAGTGCTACAGATCCGGGGACGGCGAGCGAAAAACTGTTTTTT. It encodes CSATDPGTASEKLFF.

In this sample, this clonotype turned up many times. This chain joins TRBV9 and TRBJ1-6; D is undetermined. The germline V gene encodes CDR1 SGDLS and CDR2 YYNGEE. CDR3 size: 13 residues. The germline V and J ends were trimmed by 3 bases and 7 bases, with 8 bases remaining between them. The CDR3 is CASSEDDNSPLHF. The CDR3 bases are TGTGCCAGCAGCGAGGACGACAATTCACCCCTCCACTTT.

Many counts were recorded for this clonotype. V usage is TRBV20-1 and J usage is TRBJ1-5, with a possible D match to TRBD1 (5 bases). From germline, CDR1 is DFQATT and CDR2 SNEGSKA (reference sequence). The CDR3 is 12 residues long. V lost 5 bases to trimming and J lost 4 bases, with 9 bases between them. CDR3 loop: CSAGQGNQPQHF. Written as DNA, the CDR3 is TGCAGTGCTGGGCAGGGTAATCAGCCCCAGCATTTT.

This clonotype was seen repeatedly, ten times or more. This sequence joins TRBV5-6 and TRBJ2-7; 7 bases map to TRBD1. With 2 bases clipped from V and 2 bases from J, the junction kept 10 bases outside the gene matches. Germline V CDR1 and CDR2: SGHDT, YYEEEE. This CDR3 has 16 amino acids. The CDR3 loop is CASSFPGTQGTYEQYF. As DNA, the CDR3 is TGTGCCAGCAGCTTCCCGGGGACACAGGGGACCTACGAGCAGTACTTC.

This clonotype was picked up many times. The genes are TRBV6-1 and TRBJ2-6; 10 positions agree with TRBD2. CDR3 size: 17 residues. Per the germline V gene, CDR1 is MNHNS and CDR2 is SASEGT. The junction had 1 base not matched to a gene; V was cut back by 2 bases and J by 0 bases. As DNA, the CDR3 is TGTGCCAGCAGTGAACAGCGGGGGGGCTCTGGGGCCAACGTCCTGACTTTC. As protein: CASSEQRGGSGANVLTF.

This clonotype was picked up many times. The chain is built from TRBV12-3 or TRBV12-4 and TRBJ2-5, with 11 bases identical to TRBD1. J gave up 3 bases and V 2 bases, and 2 bases lay outside the gene matches. This CDR3 region has 15 residues. CDR3 sequence reads: CASSLRTGGEETQYF. The CDR3 nucleotides read TGTGCCAGCAGTTTACGGACAGGGGGCGAAGAGACCCAGTACTTC.

This clonotype was counted many times. The chain employs TRBV6-6 and TRBJ1-2, with D unclear. This CDR3 is built from 12 residues. V lost 2 bases, J lost 6 bases, and 7 bases lay in between. CDR1 and CDR2 from the germline V gene are MNHNY and SVGAGI (reference sequence). DNA for the CDR3: TGTGCCAGCAGTTACAGGGCTGATGGCTACACCTTC. It codes for CASSYRADGYTF.

This clonotype showed up many times. The V gene is TRBV7-9, the J gene TRBJ2-7; 7 bases map to TRBD1. V gave up 1 base and J gave up 2 bases; unmatched junction bases: 5. The CDR3 has 15 amino acids. CDR1 and CDR2 from the germline V gene are SEHNR and FQNEAQ (reference sequence). The CDR3 nucleotides are TGTGCCAGCAGCTTAGTTAGACAGGGAACCTACGAGCAGTACTTC. Its protein is CASSLVRQGTYEQYF.

The rearrangement joins TRBV2 to TRBJ2-5; perhaps TRBD1 as D (5 bases). CDR3 length: 12 amino acids. V gave up 8 bases and J gave up 4 bases, with 11 bases separating them. Germline V gene data show CDR1 as SNHLY and CDR2 as FYNNEI. CDR3 coding DNA: TGTGCCAGCGGCAGGGCAGGAGAGACCCAGTACTTC. Amino acid sequence: CASGRAGETQYF.

This clonotype has a count of ten or more. This chain joins TRBV29-1 and TRBJ2-1; D is uncertain. Trimming shortened V by 6 bases and J by 3 bases, and 9 bases separated the two germline ends. This CDR3 has 12 residues. Per germline, CDR1 SQVTM and CDR2 ANQGSEA. The CDR3 loop reads CSVSPIYNEQFF. DNA for the CDR3: TGCAGCGTAAGTCCGATCTACAATGAGCAGTTCTTC.

This clonotype has only a few counts. The chain is built from TRBV7-9 and TRBJ2-2; the D call may be TRBD1 or TRBD2 (5 bases each). Germline V gene sequence: CDR1 SEHNR, CDR2 FQNEAQ (reference sequence). The CDR3 covers 12 residues. V lost 6 bases and J lost 3, with 5 bases in between. The CDR3 DNA follows: TGTGCCAGCAGGGGGGACACCGGGGAGCTGTTTTTT. It yields the protein CASRGDTGELFF.

This clonotype was seen ten or more times. J is TRBJ2-1 and V is TRBV6-4; 8 nucleotides line up with TRBD2. CDR3 length equals 13 residues. V shed 9 bases, J shed 2 bases, and the junction held 3 bases outside the gene matches. Germline V gives CDR1 MRHNA, CDR2 SNTAGT. The CDR3 protein is CARRTSPYNEQFF. For the CDR3, the DNA is TGTGCCAGAAGGACTAGCCCCTACAATGAGCAGTTCTTC.